Only a few counts were recorded for the clone carrying this T cell receptor beta chain. The antigen remains unidentified. This CDR3 has 15 amino acids. Germline-derived CDR1 and CDR2 are MNHEY and SVGAGI. Trimming cost V 4 bases and J 2 bases, with 15 bases left between them. The record originates from a study of beta chain features in type 1 diabetes. Findings of the study overall: Researchers reported that naive, central memory and Treg TCRB repertoires appeared more similar in patients than in healthy donors.

The authors reverse transcribed all of the isolated RNA, so sequencing captured expressed TCRB transcripts. The assay was immunoSEQ multiplex PCR, and TCRdb's table has in-frame clones only and misses some. Of nearly 350,000 clones listed, less than 10% are singletons. CD45RO/CCR7/CD25/CD127/CD95/CD27 separated CD4+ naive, central memory, regulatory and stem cell-like memory cells by sorting. Each of the sorted populations had a purity greater than 95%. The chain links TRBV6-5 to TRBJ2-7; no clear D gene. Specimen: central memory CD4+ T cells from blood. The sequence derives from a woman between 18 and 29 years old in good health. CDR3 sequence (DNA): TGTGCCAGCAGTTCCGGCTGGAAAAAAACCTACGAGCAGTACTTC. The encoded protein is CASSSGWKKTYEQYF.